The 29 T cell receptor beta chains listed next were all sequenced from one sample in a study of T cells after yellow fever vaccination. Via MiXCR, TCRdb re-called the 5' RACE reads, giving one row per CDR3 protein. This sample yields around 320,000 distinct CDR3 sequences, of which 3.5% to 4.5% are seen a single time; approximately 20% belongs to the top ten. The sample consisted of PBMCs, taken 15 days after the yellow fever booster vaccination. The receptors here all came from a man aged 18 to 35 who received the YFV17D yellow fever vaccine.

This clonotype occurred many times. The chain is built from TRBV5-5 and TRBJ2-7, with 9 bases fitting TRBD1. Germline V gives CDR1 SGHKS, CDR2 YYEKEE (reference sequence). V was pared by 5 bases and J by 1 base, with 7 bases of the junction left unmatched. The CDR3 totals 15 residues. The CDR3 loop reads CASSFGTGSSYEQYV. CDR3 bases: TGTGCCAGCAGTTTCGGGACAGGGTCTTCCTACGAGCAGTACGTC.

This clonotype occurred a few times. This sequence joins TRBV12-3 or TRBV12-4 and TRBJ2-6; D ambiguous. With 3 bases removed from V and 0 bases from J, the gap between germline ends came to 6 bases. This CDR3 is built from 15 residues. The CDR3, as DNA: TGTGCCAGCAGTTTCTGGCTCTCTGGGGCCAACGTCCTGACTTTC. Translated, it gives CASSFWLSGANVLTF.

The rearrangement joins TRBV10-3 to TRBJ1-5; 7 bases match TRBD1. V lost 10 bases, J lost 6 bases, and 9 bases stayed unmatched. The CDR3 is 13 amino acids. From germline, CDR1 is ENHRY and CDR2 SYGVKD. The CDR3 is CATGTTGTQPQHF. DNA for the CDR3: TGTGCCACCGGCACGACAGGGACTCAGCCCCAGCATTTT.

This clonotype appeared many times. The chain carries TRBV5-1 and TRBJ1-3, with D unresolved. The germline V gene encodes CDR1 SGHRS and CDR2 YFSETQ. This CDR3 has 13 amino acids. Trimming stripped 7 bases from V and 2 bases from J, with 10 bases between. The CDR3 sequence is CASQRETGNTIYF. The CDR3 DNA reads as TGCGCCAGCCAAAGGGAGACTGGAAACACCATATATTTT. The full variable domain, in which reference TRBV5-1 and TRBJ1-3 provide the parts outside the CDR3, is KAGVTQTPRYLIKTRGQQVTLSCSPISGHRSVSWYQQTPGQGLQFLFEYFSETQRNKGNFPGRFSGRQFSNSRSEMNVSTLELGDSALYLCASQRETGNTIYFGEGSWLTVV.

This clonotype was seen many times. The CDR3 here is CASSSGGPADTQYF. The CDR3 coding sequence is TGTGCCAGCAGCTCGGGGGGGCCAGCAGATACGCAGTATTTT. The chain is built from TRBV7-3 and TRBJ2-3; 8 nucleotides agree with TRBD2. This CDR3 has 14 residues. Germline lookup yields CDR1 SGHTA and CDR2 FQGTGA. V shed 4 bases and J 4 bases; nucleotides not matched to a gene: 4.

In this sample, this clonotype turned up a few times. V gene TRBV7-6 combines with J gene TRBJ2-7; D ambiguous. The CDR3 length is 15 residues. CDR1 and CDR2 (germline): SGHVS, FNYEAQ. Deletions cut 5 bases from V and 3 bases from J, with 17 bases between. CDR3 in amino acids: CASSETLGNVYEQYF. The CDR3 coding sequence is TGTGCCAGCAGCGAGACGCTAGGGAACGTCTACGAGCAGTACTTC.

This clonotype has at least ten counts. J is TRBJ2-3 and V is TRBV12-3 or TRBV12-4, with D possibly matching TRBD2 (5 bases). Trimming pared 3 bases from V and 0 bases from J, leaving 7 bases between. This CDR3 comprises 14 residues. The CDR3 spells CASSFSGSTDTQYF. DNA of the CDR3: TGTGCCAGCAGTTTTTCGGGGAGCACAGATACGCAGTATTTT.

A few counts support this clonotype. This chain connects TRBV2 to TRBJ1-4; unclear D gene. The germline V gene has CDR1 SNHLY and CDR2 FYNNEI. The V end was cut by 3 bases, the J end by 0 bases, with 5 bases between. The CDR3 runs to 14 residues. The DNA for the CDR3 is TGTGCCAGCAGTGACGGGGCAACTAATGAAAAACTGTTTTTT. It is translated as CASSDGATNEKLFF.

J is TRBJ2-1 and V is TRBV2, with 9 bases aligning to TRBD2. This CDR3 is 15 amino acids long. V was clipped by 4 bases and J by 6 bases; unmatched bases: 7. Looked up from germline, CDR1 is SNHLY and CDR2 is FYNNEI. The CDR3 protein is CASSGEAGGLNEQFF. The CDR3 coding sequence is TGTGCCAGCAGTGGCGAAGCGGGGGGCCTCAATGAGCAGTTCTTC.

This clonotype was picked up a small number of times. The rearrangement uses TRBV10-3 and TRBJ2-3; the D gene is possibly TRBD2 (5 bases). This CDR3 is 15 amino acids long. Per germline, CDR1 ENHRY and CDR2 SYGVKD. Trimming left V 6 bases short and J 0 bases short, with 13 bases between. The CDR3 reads CAISDYTTSTDTQYF. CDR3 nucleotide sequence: TGTGCCATCAGCGACTACACAACTAGCACAGATACGCAGTATTTT.

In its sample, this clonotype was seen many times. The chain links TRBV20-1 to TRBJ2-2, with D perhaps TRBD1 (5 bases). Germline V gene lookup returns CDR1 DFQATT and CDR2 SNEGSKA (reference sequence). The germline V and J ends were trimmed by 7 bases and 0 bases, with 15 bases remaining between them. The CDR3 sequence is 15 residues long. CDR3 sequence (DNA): TGCAGTGATGAGTGCCGACAGCCGAACACCGGGGAGCTGTTTTTT. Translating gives CSDECRQPNTGELFF.

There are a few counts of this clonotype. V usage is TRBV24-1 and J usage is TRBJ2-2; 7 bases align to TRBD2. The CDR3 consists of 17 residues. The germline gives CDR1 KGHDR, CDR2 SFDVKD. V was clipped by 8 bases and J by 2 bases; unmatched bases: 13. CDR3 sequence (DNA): TGTGCCACCACACCTTCCCCGGGGGGACCCAACACCGGGGAGCTGTTTTTT. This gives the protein CATTPSPGGPNTGELFF.

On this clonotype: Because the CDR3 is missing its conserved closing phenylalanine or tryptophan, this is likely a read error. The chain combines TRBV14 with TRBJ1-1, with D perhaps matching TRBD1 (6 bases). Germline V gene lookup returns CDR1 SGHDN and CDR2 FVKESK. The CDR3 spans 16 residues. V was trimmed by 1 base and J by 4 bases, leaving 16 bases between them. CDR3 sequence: CASSQVSTGPTTEAFL. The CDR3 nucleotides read TGTGCCAGCAGCCAAGTATCGACAGGCCCGACCACTGAAGCTTTCCTT.

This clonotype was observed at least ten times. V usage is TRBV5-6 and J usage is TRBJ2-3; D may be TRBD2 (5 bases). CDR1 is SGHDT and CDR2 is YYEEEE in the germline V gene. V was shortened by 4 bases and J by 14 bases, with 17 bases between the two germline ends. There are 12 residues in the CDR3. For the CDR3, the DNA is TGTGCCAGCAGCATAGGGAGCATCCCGATGTATTTT. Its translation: CASSIGSIPMYF.

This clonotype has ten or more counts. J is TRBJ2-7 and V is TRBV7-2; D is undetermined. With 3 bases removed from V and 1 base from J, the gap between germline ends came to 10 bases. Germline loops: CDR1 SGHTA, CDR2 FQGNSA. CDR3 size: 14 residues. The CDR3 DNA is TGTGCCAGCAGCTTGTCTCACAATTCCTACGAGCAGTACTTC. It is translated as CASSLSHNSYEQYF.

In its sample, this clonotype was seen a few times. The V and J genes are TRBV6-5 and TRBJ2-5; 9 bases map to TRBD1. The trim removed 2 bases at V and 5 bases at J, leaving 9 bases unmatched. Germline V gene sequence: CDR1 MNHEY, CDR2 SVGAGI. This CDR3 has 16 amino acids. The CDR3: CASSYKLPGQGETQYF. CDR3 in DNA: TGTGCCAGCAGTTACAAATTACCCGGACAGGGGGAGACCCAGTACTTC.

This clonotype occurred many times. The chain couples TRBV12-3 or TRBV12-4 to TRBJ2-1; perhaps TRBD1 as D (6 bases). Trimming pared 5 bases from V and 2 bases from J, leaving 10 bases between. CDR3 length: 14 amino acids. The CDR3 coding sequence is TGTGCCAGCAGTCAACAGGGCACCTACAATGAGCAGTTCTTC. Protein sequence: CASSQQGTYNEQFF.

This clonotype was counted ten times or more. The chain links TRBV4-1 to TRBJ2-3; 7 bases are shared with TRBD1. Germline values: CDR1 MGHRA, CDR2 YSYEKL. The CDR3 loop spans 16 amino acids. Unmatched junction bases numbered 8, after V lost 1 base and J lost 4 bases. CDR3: CASSQVQTGSSDTQYF. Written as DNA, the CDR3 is TGCGCCAGCAGCCAAGTACAGACAGGGAGCTCAGATACGCAGTATTTT.

The CDR3 bases are TGCGCCAGCAGTCAAGGGCCGGACTCCACAGATACGCAGTATTTT. It specifies CASSQGPDSTDTQYF. V gene TRBV5-1 combines with J gene TRBJ2-3; possibly TRBD2 for D (5 bases). Trimming took off 5 bases at V and 2 bases at J, with 15 bases between the two ends. This CDR3 has 15 amino acids. The germline gives CDR1 SGHRS, CDR2 YFSETQ.

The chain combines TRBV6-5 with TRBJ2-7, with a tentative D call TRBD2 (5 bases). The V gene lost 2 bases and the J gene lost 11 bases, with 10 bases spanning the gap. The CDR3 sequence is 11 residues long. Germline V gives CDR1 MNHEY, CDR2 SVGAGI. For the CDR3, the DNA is TGTGCCAGCAGTTACGGAGGAGAGGAGTACTTC. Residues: CASSYGGEEYF.

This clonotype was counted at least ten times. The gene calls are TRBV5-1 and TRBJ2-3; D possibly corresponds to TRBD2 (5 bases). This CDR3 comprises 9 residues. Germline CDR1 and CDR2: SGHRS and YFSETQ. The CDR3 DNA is TGCTCACCGGGGGATACGCAGTATTTT. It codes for CSPGDTQYF.

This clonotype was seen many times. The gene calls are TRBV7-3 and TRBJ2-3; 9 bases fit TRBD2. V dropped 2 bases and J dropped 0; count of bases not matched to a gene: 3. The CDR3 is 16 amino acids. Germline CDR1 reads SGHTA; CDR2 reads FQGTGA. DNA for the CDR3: TGTGCCAGCAGCTTAGGGCGGGGGGGCAGCACAGATACGCAGTATTTT. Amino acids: CASSLGRGGSTDTQYF.

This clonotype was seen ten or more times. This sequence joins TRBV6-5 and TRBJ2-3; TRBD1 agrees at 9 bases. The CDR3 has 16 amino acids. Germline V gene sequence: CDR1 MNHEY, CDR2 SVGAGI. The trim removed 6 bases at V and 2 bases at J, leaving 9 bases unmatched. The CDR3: CASRRPGTGTTDTQYF. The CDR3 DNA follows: TGTGCCAGCAGACGTCCCGGGACAGGGACCACAGATACGCAGTATTTT.

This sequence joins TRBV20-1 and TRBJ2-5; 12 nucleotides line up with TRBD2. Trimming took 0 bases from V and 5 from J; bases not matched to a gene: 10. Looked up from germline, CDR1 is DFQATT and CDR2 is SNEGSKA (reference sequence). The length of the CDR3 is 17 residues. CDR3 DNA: TGCAGTGCTAGAGATCCGGCTAGCGGGGGGGCCTGGGAGACCCAGTACTTC. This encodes CSARDPASGGAWETQYF.

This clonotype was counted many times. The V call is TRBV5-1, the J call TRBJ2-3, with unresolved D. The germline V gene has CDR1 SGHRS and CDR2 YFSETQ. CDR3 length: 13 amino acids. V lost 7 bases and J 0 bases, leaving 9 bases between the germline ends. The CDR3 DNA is TGCGCCAGCGGTGACACAAGCACAGATACGCAGTATTTT. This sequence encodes CASGDTSTDTQYF.

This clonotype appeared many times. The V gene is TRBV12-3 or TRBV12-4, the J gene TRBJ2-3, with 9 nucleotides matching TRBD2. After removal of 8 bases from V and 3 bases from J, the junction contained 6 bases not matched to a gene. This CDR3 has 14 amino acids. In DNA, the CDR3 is TGTGCCAGCGTGCGGGGGGGTGTAACAGATACGCAGTATTTT. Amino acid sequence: CASVRGGVTDTQYF.

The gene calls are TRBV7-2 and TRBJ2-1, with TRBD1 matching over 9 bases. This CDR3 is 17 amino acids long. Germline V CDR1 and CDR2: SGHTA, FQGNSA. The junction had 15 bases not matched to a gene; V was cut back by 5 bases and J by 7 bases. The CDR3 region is CASSRGPRQGDWNEQFF. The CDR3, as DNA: TGTGCCAGCAGCCGTGGACCTCGACAGGGGGATTGGAATGAGCAGTTCTTC.

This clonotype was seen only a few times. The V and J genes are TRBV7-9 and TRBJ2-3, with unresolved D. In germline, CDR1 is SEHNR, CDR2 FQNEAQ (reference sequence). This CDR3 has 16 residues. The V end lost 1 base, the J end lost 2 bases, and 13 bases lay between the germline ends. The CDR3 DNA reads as TGTGCCAGCAGCTTAGTTTCCGGCTACAACACAGATACGCAGTATTTT. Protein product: CASSLVSGYNTDTQYF.

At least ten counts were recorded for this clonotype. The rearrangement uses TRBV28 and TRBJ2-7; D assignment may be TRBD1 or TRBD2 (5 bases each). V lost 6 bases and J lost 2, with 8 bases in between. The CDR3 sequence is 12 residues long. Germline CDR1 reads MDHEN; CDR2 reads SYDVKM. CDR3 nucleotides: TGTGCCAGCAGGGGGGAAACCTACGAGCAGTACGTC. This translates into CASRGETYEQYV.